This is a list of T cell receptor beta chains from one sample in a study of T-cell reconstitution after alpha-beta-depleted transplantation in children. TCRdb reanalysed the PCR reads using MiXCR and keeps one entry per CDR3 protein. The table includes a few hundred thousand distinct CDR3 sequences, about 9.4% detected once. Source: PBMCs from the stem cell graft donor, taken from the stem cell graft. The receptors derive from a human donor who donated a stem cell graft to a child with acute lymphoblastic leukemia. CDR3s include the opening cysteine and the closing phenylalanine or tryptophan. D genes are given only for firm matches. Size tells how often a clone was seen (once, few, many) or the class of an expanded clone, and some rows leave it out.

J gene: TRBJ1-3
clone size: few
V gene: TRBV6-1
D gene: .
CDR3 protein: CASSEPGNTIYF
CDR3 DNA: TGTGCCAGCAGTGAACCTGGAAACACCATATATTTT

J gene: TRBJ2-7
clone size: .
V gene: TRBV19
D gene: TRBD1
CDR3 protein: CASKPRGGTYEQYF
CDR3 DNA: TGTGCCAGTAAACCCCGAGGGGGCACGTACGAGCAGTACTTC

J gene: TRBJ1-1
clone size: few
V gene: TRBV2
D gene: .
CDR3 protein: CASSGRQNTEAFF
CDR3 DNA: TGTGCCAGCAGTGGTCGGCAGAACACTGAAGCTTTCTTT

J gene: TRBJ2-3
clone size: .
V gene: TRBV27
D gene: .
CDR3 protein: CASSLFPGSDTQYF
CDR3 DNA: TGTGCCAGCAGTTTATTTCCGGGTTCAGATACGCAGTATTTT

J gene: TRBJ1-1
clone size: few
V gene: TRBV11-2
D gene: TRBD1
CDR3 protein: CASSSTGAKRAFF
CDR3 DNA: TGTGCCAGCAGCTCGACAGGGGCTAAGCGGGCTTTCTTT

J gene: TRBJ2-1
clone size: .
V gene: TRBV4-3
D gene: .
CDR3 protein: CASSQGSLRGYNEQFF
CDR3 DNA: TGCGCCAGCAGCCAAGGGAGCCTTAGGGGCTACAATGAGCAGTTCTTC

J gene: TRBJ1-5
clone size: few
V gene: TRBV10-2
D gene: TRBD1
CDR3 protein: CASTQDRAQPQHF
CDR3 DNA: TGCGCCAGCACCCAGGACAGGGCCCAGCCCCAGCATTTT

J gene: TRBJ1-6
clone size: many
V gene: TRBV20-1
D gene: .
CDR3 protein: CSARGGVMVNSPLHF
CDR3 DNA: TGCAGTGCTAGAGGGGGGGTTATGGTGAATTCACCCCTCCACTTT

J gene: TRBJ2-7
clone size: .
V gene: TRBV28
D gene: .
CDR3 protein: CASKFAYEQYF
CDR3 DNA: TGTGCCAGCAAGTTTGCCTACGAGCAGTACTTC

J gene: TRBJ2-5
clone size: few
V gene: TRBV5-8
D gene: TRBD2
CDR3 protein: CASSSALAGGQETQYF
CDR3 DNA: TGTGCCAGCAGCTCGGCCCTAGCGGGAGGCCAAGAGACCCAGTACTTC

J gene: TRBJ2-7
clone size: .
V gene: TRBV5-1
D gene: .
CDR3 protein: CASSSQDRAYEQYF
CDR3 DNA: TGCGCCAGCAGCTCTCAGGACAGAGCCTACGAGCAGTACTTC

J gene: TRBJ2-5
clone size: few
V gene: TRBV20-1
D gene: TRBD2
CDR3 protein: CSARLAGHQETQYF
CDR3 DNA: TGCAGTGCTAGACTAGCGGGACACCAAGAGACCCAGTACTTC

J gene: TRBJ2-2
clone size: .
V gene: TRBV5-1
D gene: TRBD1
CDR3 protein: CASSQFGQVDTGELFF
CDR3 DNA: TGCGCCAGCAGCCAATTTGGACAGGTGGACACCGGGGAGCTGTTTTTT

J gene: TRBJ2-2
clone size: few
V gene: TRBV5-5
D gene: .
CDR3 protein: CASSLYENTGELFF
CDR3 DNA: TGTGCCAGCAGCTTATACGAGAACACCGGGGAGCTGTTTTTT

J gene: TRBJ2-1
clone size: many
V gene: TRBV28
D gene: .
CDR3 protein: CASSFQRLENEQFF
CDR3 DNA: TGTGCCAGCAGTTTCCAAAGACTAGAGAATGAGCAGTTCTTC

J gene: TRBJ2-7
clone size: .
V gene: TRBV7-2
D gene: TRBD1
CDR3 protein: CASSPRDRADYEQYF
CDR3 DNA: TGTGCCAGCAGCCCGCGGGACAGGGCGGATTACGAGCAGTACTTC

J gene: TRBJ2-6
clone size: .
V gene: TRBV19
D gene: .
CDR3 protein: CASSSDFFSGANVLTF
CDR3 DNA: TGTGCCAGTAGTTCAGACTTTTTCTCTGGGGCCAACGTCCTGACTTTC

J gene: TRBJ1-2
clone size: .
V gene: TRBV30
D gene: TRBD1
CDR3 protein: CAWSGTGAGGYTF
CDR3 DNA: TGTGCCTGGTCCGGGACAGGGGCTGGCGGCTACACCTTC

J gene: TRBJ2-2
clone size: many
V gene: TRBV4-1
D gene: TRBD2
CDR3 protein: CASSHPGLAGVGLINTGELFF
CDR3 DNA: TGCGCCAGCAGCCACCCGGGACTAGCGGGAGTCGGATTGATAAACACCGGGGAGCTGTTTTTT

J gene: TRBJ2-4
clone size: few
V gene: TRBV9
D gene: TRBD1
CDR3 protein: CASSDHRGFSAKNIQYF
CDR3 DNA: TGTGCCAGCAGCGATCACAGGGGTTTTAGTGCCAAAAACATTCAGTACTTC

J gene: TRBJ2-6
clone size: .
V gene: TRBV20-1
D gene: .
CDR3 protein: CSARWLTGSGANVLTF
CDR3 DNA: TGCAGTGCTCGCTGGCTCACTGGCTCTGGGGCCAACGTCCTGACTTTC

J gene: TRBJ2-3
clone size: few
V gene: TRBV27
D gene: .
CDR3 protein: CASRVGGSTDTQYF
CDR3 DNA: TGTGCCAGCAGAGTGGGGGGTAGCACAGATACGCAGTATTTT

J gene: TRBJ2-7
clone size: few
V gene: TRBV27
D gene: TRBD2
CDR3 protein: CASSPLLAGPMIEQYF
CDR3 DNA: TGTGCCAGCAGTCCGTTACTAGCGGGGCCTATGATCGAGCAGTACTTC